This record looks at one T cell receptor beta chain sequence and its context. Its target is not known. Sequenced by immunoSEQ multiplex PCR; TCRdb stores in-frame clones only, minus some. The sample lists 100,000 to 120,000 clones; around 71% were seen once. The data were taken from a study of shared clonotypes between healthy human individuals. V lost 4 bases and J lost 7, with 14 bases in between. The CDR3 is 13 amino acids. Germline-derived CDR1 and CDR2 are KGHSH and LQKENI. HIV-negative, healthy adults without recent acute infections or vaccinations were the donors. Adults of Caucasian background living in Nashville, Tennessee made up all donors. Overall study results and limits: Naive CD4 clonotypes were shared across a few donors at about 5%.

This chain links TRBV18 with TRBJ2-7; no clear D. Input material: memory CD8+ T cells sorted from blood. Subset noted: CD45RO+ cells pooled with CCR7-negative TemRA cells. The sequence derives from a woman aged 25 to 39 in good health. This CDR3 reads CASSLVHLGEQYF. For the CDR3, the DNA is TGTGCCAGCTCACTGGTCCATCTCGGGGAGCAGTACTTC. Based on the CDR3 plus reference TRBV18 and TRBJ2-7, the full variable domain is NAGVMQNPRHLVRRRGQEARLRCSPMKGHSHVYWYRQLPEEGLKFMVYLQKENIIDESGMPKERFSAEFPKEGPSILRIQQVVRGDSAAYFCASSLVHLGEQYFGPGTRLTVT.